Shown below are 13 T cell receptor beta chains from a single sample sequenced in a study of response to subunit inactivated influenza vaccine. In TCRdb, the RT-PCR reads were re-called with MiXCR into one record per CDR3 protein. The sample carries hundreds of thousands of distinct CDR3 sequences, approximately 10% recorded once. These same records also appear under a second study, on T cells expressing NK-cell markers. That report notes: What made the TCR beta cDNA was 5'RACE template switching with UMIs.

The specimen was PBMCs from blood, collected on the day of vaccination. These receptors came from a man aged 45-65 years who received an inactivated influenza vaccine.

The V call is TRBV10-3, the J call TRBJ1-5; D is undetermined. Deletions cut 3 bases from V and 3 bases from J, with 6 bases between. Germline CDR1 and CDR2: ENHRY and SYGVKD. There are 13 residues in the CDR3. CDR3 coding DNA: TGTGCCATCAGTGACAGGACCAATCAGCCCCAGCATTTT. This translates into CAISDRTNQPQHF.

The table lists this clonotype with many counts. The V and J genes are TRBV5-1 and TRBJ1-1; D not certain. The CDR3 consists of 15 residues. Germline assignment: CDR1 SGHRS and CDR2 YFSETQ. Trimming removed 0 bases from V and 1 base from J, with 10 bases in between. DNA of the CDR3: TGCGCCAGCAGCTTGGCTACAGATTCGAACACTGAAGCTTTCTTT. This encodes CASSLATDSNTEAFF.

The V gene is TRBV4-3, the J gene TRBJ2-7; TRBD1 matches 9 bases. The germline CDR1 and CDR2 sequences are LGHNA and YSLEER. The CDR3 loop spans 15 amino acids. V trimming: 2 bases; J trimming: 6 bases; junction bases outside the gene matches: 8. The CDR3 nucleotides are TGCGCCAGCAGCCAAACCGGACAGGGGTTTGGCGAGCAGTACTTC. Encoded protein: CASSQTGQGFGEQYF.

This clonotype was seen a handful of times. V and J are TRBV7-9 and TRBJ2-1; 9 positions match TRBD1. Germline-derived CDR1 and CDR2 are SEHNR and FQNEAQ (reference sequence). After removal of 11 bases from V and 6 bases from J, the junction contained 5 bases not matched to a gene. This CDR3 has 12 amino acids. CDR3 bases: TGTGCCCTACGGACAGGGGTCAATGAGCAGTTCTTC. Protein product: CALRTGVNEQFF.

This clonotype appeared a few times. This rearrangement joins TRBV5-1 to TRBJ2-1; TRBD2 aligns across 15 bases. With V trimmed by 4 bases and J by 12 bases, 8 bases remained unmatched. The CDR3 is 15 amino acids. Germline loops: CDR1 SGHRS, CDR2 YFSETQ. The CDR3 nucleotides are TGCGCCAGCAGCCTTACGGGACTAGCGGGAGGTGGGCAGTTCTTC. Amino acids: CASSLTGLAGGGQFF.

The V call is TRBV30, the J call TRBJ2-3; a possible D gene is TRBD1 (6 bases). V lost 5 bases to trimming and J lost 0 bases, with 12 bases between them. Germline V gene lookup returns CDR1 GTSNPN and CDR2 SVGIG (reference sequence). This CDR3 region has 14 residues. The CDR3 DNA is TGTGCCTGGGCTACAGGGTCGAGCACAGATACGCAGTATTTT. Protein sequence: CAWATGSSTDTQYF.

Ten or more counts support this clonotype. The rearrangement joins TRBV12-3 or TRBV12-4 to TRBJ2-1; 12 bases map to TRBD2. The V segment lost 7 bases and the J segment 7 bases; nucleotides outside the gene matches: 8. This CDR3 spans 15 amino acids. CDR3: CASIKLAGGSNEQFF. As DNA, the CDR3 is TGTGCCAGCATTAAACTAGCGGGAGGATCAAATGAGCAGTTCTTC.

The rearrangement links TRBV20-1 to TRBJ1-1; D may be TRBD1 (5 bases). CDR3 length equals 14 residues. Trimming cost V 3 bases and J 0 bases, with 11 bases left between them. In germline, CDR1 is DFQATT, CDR2 SNEGSKA (reference sequence). CDR3 in amino acids: CSASQGGMNTEAFF. CDR3 in DNA: TGCAGTGCTAGCCAGGGCGGAATGAACACTGAAGCTTTCTTT.

This clonotype was observed a few times. The rearrangement links TRBV9 to TRBJ2-6; 10 nucleotides match TRBD2. The CDR3 contains 19 residues. The germline V gene encodes CDR1 SGDLS and CDR2 YYNGEE. Trimming removed 3 bases from V and 0 bases from J; junction bases left unmatched: 9. The CDR3 is CASSGTSGNVASGANVLTF. As DNA, the CDR3 is TGTGCCAGCAGCGGTACTAGCGGGAACGTTGCCTCTGGGGCCAACGTCCTGACTTTC.

This chain links TRBV5-1 with TRBJ1-1, with a weak D call TRBD1 (6 bases). Trimming left V 0 bases short and J 0 bases short, with 21 bases between. The germline V gene has CDR1 SGHRS and CDR2 YFSETQ. The CDR3 loop spans 19 amino acids. The CDR3 sequence is CASSLGSRDTFPMNTEAFF. As DNA, the CDR3 is TGCGCCAGCAGCTTGGGAAGCCGGGACACCTTCCCCATGAACACTGAAGCTTTCTTT.

This rearrangement joins TRBV29-1 to TRBJ1-2, with D hard to call. V was cut by 3 bases and J by 6 bases, with 20 bases left in between. The CDR3 runs to 15 residues. Germline V CDR1 and CDR2: SQVTM, ANQGSEA. CDR3 nucleotides: TGCAGCGTTGAGGTCCCGTCGCGGGGTGAGGATGGCTACACCTTC. Translation gives CSVEVPSRGEDGYTF.

On this clonotype itself: One end of the junction does not line up with germline, which may come from a read error. The V and J genes are TRBV5-5 and TRBJ2-3, with D perhaps matching TRBD2 (6 bases). Per the germline V gene, CDR1 is SGHKS and CDR2 is YYEKEE (reference sequence). The CDR3 contains 14 residues. CDR3 coding DNA: TGTGCCTGCAGCTTGGGGGGTCCCACAGATACGCAGTATTTT. This encodes CACSLGGPTDTQYF.

This clonotype was counted only a few times. V is TRBV7-3 and J is TRBJ2-1; possibly TRBD2 for D (6 bases). Germline V gives CDR1 SGHTA, CDR2 FQGTGA. Trimming left V 2 bases short and J 0 bases short, with 11 bases between. The CDR3 has 16 residues. Written as DNA, the CDR3 is TGTGCCAGCAGCTTAGTGTCCGGGAGCTCCTACAATGAGCAGTTCTTC. Its translation is CASSLVSGSSYNEQFF.